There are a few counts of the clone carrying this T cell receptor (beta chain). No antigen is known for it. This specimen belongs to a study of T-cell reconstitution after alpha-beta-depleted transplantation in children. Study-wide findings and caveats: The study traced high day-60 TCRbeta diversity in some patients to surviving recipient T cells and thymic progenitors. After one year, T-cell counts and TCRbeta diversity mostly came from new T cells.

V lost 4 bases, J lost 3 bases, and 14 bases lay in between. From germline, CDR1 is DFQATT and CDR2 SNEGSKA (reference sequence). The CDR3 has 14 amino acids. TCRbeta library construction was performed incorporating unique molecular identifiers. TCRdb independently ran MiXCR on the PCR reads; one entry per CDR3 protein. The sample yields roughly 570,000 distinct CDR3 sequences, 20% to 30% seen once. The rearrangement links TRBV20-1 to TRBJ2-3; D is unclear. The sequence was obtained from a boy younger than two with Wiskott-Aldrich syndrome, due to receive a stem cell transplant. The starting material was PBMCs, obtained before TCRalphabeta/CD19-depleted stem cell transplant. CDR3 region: CSAMMRGATDTQYF. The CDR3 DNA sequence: TGCAGTGCTATGATGCGCGGAGCTACAGATACGCAGTATTTT.